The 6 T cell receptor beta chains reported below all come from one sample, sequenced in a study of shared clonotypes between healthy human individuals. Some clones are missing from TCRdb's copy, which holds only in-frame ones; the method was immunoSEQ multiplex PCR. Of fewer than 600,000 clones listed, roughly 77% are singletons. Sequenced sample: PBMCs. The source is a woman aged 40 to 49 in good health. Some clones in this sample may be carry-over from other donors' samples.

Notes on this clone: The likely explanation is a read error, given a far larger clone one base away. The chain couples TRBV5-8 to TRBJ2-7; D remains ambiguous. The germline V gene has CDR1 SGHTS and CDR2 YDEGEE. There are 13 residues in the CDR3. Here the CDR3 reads CASSQGRYYEQYF. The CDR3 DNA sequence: TGCGCCAGCAGCCAAGGAAGGTACTACGAGCAGTACTTC.

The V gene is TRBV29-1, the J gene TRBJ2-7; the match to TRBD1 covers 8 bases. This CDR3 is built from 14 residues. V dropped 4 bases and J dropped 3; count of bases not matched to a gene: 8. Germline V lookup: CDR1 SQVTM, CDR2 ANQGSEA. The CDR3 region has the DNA TGCAGCGTTGGGTTGTGGACAGGGTACTACGAGCAGTACTTC. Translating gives CSVGLWTGYYEQYF.

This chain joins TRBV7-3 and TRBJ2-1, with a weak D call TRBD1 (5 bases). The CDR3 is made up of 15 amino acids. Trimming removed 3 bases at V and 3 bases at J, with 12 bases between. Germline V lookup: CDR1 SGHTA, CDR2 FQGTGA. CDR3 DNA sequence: TGTGCCAGCAGCTTTGAGGACACCCACTACAATGAGCAGTTCTTC. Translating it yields CASSFEDTHYNEQFF.

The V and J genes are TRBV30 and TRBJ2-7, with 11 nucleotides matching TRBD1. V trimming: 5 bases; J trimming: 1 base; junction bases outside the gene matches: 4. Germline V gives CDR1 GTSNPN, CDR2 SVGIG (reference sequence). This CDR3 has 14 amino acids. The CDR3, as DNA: TGTGCCTGGGGACAGGGGGCGCGGTCCTACGAGCAGTACTTC. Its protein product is CAWGQGARSYEQYF.

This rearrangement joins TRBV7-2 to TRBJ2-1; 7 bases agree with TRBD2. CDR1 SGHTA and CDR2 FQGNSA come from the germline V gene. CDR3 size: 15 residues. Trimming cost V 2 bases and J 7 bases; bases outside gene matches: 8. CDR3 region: CASSLRAGLRNEQFF. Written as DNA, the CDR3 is TGTGCCAGCAGCTTACGAGCGGGACTAAGGAATGAGCAGTTCTTC.

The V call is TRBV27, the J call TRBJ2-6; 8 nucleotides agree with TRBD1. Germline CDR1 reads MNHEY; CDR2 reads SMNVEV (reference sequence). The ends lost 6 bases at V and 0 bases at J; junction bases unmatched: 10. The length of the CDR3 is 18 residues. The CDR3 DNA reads TGTGCCAGCAGAAAACAGGGGGACTGGGACTCTGGGGCCAACGTCCTGACTTTC. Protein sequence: CASRKQGDWDSGANVLTF.